Each of the 28 T cell receptor beta chains below was sequenced from the same sample in a study of CD8 T cells in Susac syndrome. An amount of RNA that ranged from 0.5 to 1 ug was reverse transcribed with random hexamers. MiXCR was run by TCRdb on the immunoSEQ multiplex PCR reads, yielding one entry per CDR3 protein. This table holds over 150,000 distinct CDR3 sequences, approximately 94% found once. The sequenced sample consisted of CD4+ T cells from PBMCs. The source is a human donor with multiple sclerosis.

This clonotype was counted between two and nine times. This chain connects TRBV19 to TRBJ1-1; D not resolved. CDR1 LNHDA and CDR2 SQIVND come from the germline V gene (reference sequence). CDR3 length: 13 residues. V was trimmed by 1 base and J by 1 base, leaving 4 bases between them. The CDR3 DNA is TGTGCCAGTAGTATAGGAAGGAACACTGAAGCTTTCTTT. It specifies CASSIGRNTEAFF.

V is TRBV6-1 and J is TRBJ1-5; D is ambiguous. CDR3 length: 13 residues. Germline CDR1 MNHNS, CDR2 SASEGT. Deletions cut 6 bases from V and 7 bases from J, with 13 bases between. CDR3 coding DNA: TGTGCCAGCAGGCACACGTTCAGACAGCCCCAGCATTTT. Its protein product is CASRHTFRQPQHF.

The chain couples TRBV7-9 to TRBJ2-7, with TRBD2 matching 10 bases. This CDR3 comprises 15 residues. In germline, CDR1 is SEHNR, CDR2 FQNEAQ (reference sequence). Losses at the gene ends were 5 bases for V and 3 bases for J; bases not matched to a gene: 7. DNA for the CDR3: TGTGCCAGCAGCCCCGGGGTAGCGGGGGGCTACGAGCAGTACTTC. This gives the protein CASSPGVAGGYEQYF.

This sequence joins TRBV19 and TRBJ1-2; D gene unclear. Germline lookup yields CDR1 LNHDA and CDR2 SQIVND (reference sequence). CDR3 length: 14 amino acids. The V end was cut by 3 bases, the J end by 4 bases, with 12 bases between. CDR3 DNA: TGTGCCAGTAGTATGGAAGACGGACCCTATGGCTACACCTTC. Translated, it gives CASSMEDGPYGYTF.

The chain has TRBV20-1 and TRBJ2-2; TRBD1 aligns across 7 bases. Unmatched junction bases numbered 3, after V lost 3 bases and J lost 2 bases. Germline lookup yields CDR1 DFQATT and CDR2 SNEGSKA (reference sequence). The length of the CDR3 is 14 residues. This chain's CDR3 is CSARGQPNTGELFF. CDR3 in DNA: TGCAGTGCTAGGGGACAGCCCAACACCGGGGAGCTGTTTTTT.

This rearrangement joins TRBV2 to TRBJ1-2; D gene uncertain. The CDR3 spans 11 residues. Between the trimmed V and J ends, which lost 0 bases and 7 bases, there was a span of 3 bases. Looked up from germline, CDR1 is SNHLY and CDR2 is FYNNEI. CDR3 bases: TGTGCCAGCAGTGAAGCGGGTGGCTACACCTTC. The encoded protein is CASSEAGGYTF.

The V and J genes are TRBV3-1 and TRBJ1-2; 8 nucleotides align to TRBD1. There are 16 residues in the CDR3. Trimming took 6 bases from V and 3 from J; bases not matched to a gene: 12. CDR1 and CDR2 (germline): LGHDT, YNNKEL (reference sequence). The DNA for the CDR3 is TGTGCCAGCAGACCATCCGACAGGGGCAAATACTATGGCTACACCTTC. It encodes CASRPSDRGKYYGYTF.

The rearrangement uses TRBV20-1 and TRBJ1-2, with 9 positions matching TRBD1. The CDR3 covers 12 residues. The V gene end was trimmed by 6 bases and the J gene end by 9 bases; junction bases not matched to a gene: 8. Germline V CDR1 and CDR2: DFQATT, SNEGSKA (reference sequence). The chain's CDR3 is CSATGTGFSYTF. CDR3 DNA sequence: TGCAGTGCAACAGGGACAGGGTTTAGCTACACCTTC.

V gene TRBV5-1 combines with J gene TRBJ1-4; D unresolved. Germline V gene data show CDR1 as SGHRS and CDR2 as YFSETQ. V shed 5 bases and J shed 8 bases, with 7 bases lying between them. CDR3 length equals 11 residues. The CDR3 here is CASRSEEKLFF. In DNA, the CDR3 is TGCGCCAGCAGGAGCGAAGAAAAACTGTTTTTT.

The chain uses TRBV7-3 and TRBJ2-7, with unresolved D. The CDR3 runs 12 residues. Germline CDR1 and CDR2: SGHTA and FQGTGA. V lost 2 bases and J lost 3, with 5 bases in between. CDR3 sequence reads: CASSLPVYEQYF. In DNA, the CDR3 is TGTGCCAGCAGCTTACCCGTCTACGAGCAGTACTTC.

The chain joins TRBV5-1 to TRBJ1-1; 7 bases agree with TRBD1. V shed 3 bases and J 4 bases; nucleotides not matched to a gene: 9. The germline V gene encodes CDR1 SGHRS and CDR2 YFSETQ. CDR3 length: 15 residues. In DNA, the CDR3 is TGCGCCAGCAGCTCCTCAGGGGGAAGGGGCACTGAAGCTTTCTTT. Protein: CASSSSGGRGTEAFF.

This clonotype was recorded a few times. The chain combines TRBV11-2 with TRBJ2-7; D remains unclear. Germline V gives CDR1 SGHAT, CDR2 FQNNGV. V dropped 1 base and J dropped 5 bases, with 6 bases sitting between them. The CDR3 covers 12 residues. In DNA form, the CDR3 reads TGTGCCAGCAGCTTAGGCGGTAACGAGCAGTACTTC. As protein: CASSLGGNEQYF.

This chain uses TRBV27 with TRBJ2-7; a possible D gene is TRBD2 (7 bases). The CDR3 is 12 residues long. The germline gives CDR1 MNHEY, CDR2 SMNVEV (reference sequence). Trimming left V 10 bases short and J 3 bases short, with 13 bases between. CDR3 bases: TGTGCCAAAGGGGGGGAAAACTACGAGCAGTACTTC. It codes for CAKGGENYEQYF.

This clonotype was seen a few times. This sequence joins TRBV6-1 and TRBJ2-7, with D perhaps matching TRBD2 (6 bases). V was shortened by 6 bases and J by 3 bases, with 21 bases between the two germline ends. The germline gives CDR1 MNHNS, CDR2 SASEGT. The CDR3 has 16 residues. CDR3 sequence reads: CASSPAGLKKNYEQYF. DNA for the CDR3: TGTGCCAGCAGCCCCGCCGGACTAAAAAAGAACTACGAGCAGTACTTC.

The chain recombines TRBV20-1 with TRBJ1-3; 9 nucleotides match TRBD1. Losses at the gene ends were 2 bases for V and 6 bases for J; bases not matched to a gene: 8. Germline CDR1 is DFQATT and CDR2 is SNEGSKA (reference sequence). The CDR3 loop spans 15 amino acids. CDR3 loop: CSARNSGQGENTIYF. Here the CDR3 DNA reads TGCAGTGCTAGAAACTCGGGACAGGGAGAAAACACCATATATTTT.

This chain connects TRBV15 to TRBJ2-7; TRBD1 matches at 9 bases. CDR1 is LNHNV and CDR2 is YYDKDF in the germline V gene (reference sequence). J gave up 5 bases and V 3 bases, and 14 bases lay outside the gene matches. The CDR3 runs 17 residues. The CDR3 sequence: CATSSINTGTGKNEQYF. The CDR3, as DNA: TGTGCCACCAGCAGTATAAACACCGGGACAGGGAAAAACGAGCAGTACTTC.

The V call is TRBV5-6, the J call TRBJ2-5; 7 nucleotides align to TRBD2. The trim removed 4 bases at V and 9 bases at J, leaving 24 bases unmatched. Germline CDR1 reads SGHDT; CDR2 reads YYEEEE. The CDR3 spans 18 residues. DNA of the CDR3: TGTGCCAGCAGCCGGGGGTTGTCTAGCGGCGTTAGCCTGAGGGCCCAGTACTTC. Its protein is CASSRGLSSGVSLRAQYF.

This clonotype has a single count. This chain connects TRBV20-1 to TRBJ1-4; TRBD1 aligns across 9 bases. Trimming removed 5 bases from V and 8 bases from J; junction bases left unmatched: 9. Looked up from germline, CDR1 is DFQATT and CDR2 is SNEGSKA (reference sequence). CDR3 length: 14 residues. CDR3 nucleotide sequence: TGCAGTGCTGGGCGACAGGGGGTGAGGGAAAAACTGTTTTTT. It is translated as CSAGRQGVREKLFF.

In its sample, this clonotype was seen once. The chain employs TRBV6-1 and TRBJ2-3; D may be TRBD1 or TRBD2 (5 bases each). The CDR3 is 17 amino acids. Germline assignment: CDR1 MNHNS and CDR2 SASEGT. The ends were cut back, 8 bases at V and 5 bases at J, with 26 bases in the middle. In nucleotides, the CDR3 is TGTGCCAGCGCCCTCCTTGGGGACCCTATTATAGGAGATACGCAGTATTTT. It yields the protein CASALLGDPIIGDTQYF.

The gene calls are TRBV2 and TRBJ2-7, with 12 nucleotides matching TRBD1. CDR1 is SNHLY and CDR2 is FYNNEI in the germline V gene. This CDR3 is 18 amino acids long. The ends lost 7 bases at V and 2 bases at J; junction bases unmatched: 15. CDR3 in DNA: TGTGCCAGCAACCCGGGACAGGGGGCTTTGAGGGGCCCCTACGAGCAGTACTTC. It encodes CASNPGQGALRGPYEQYF. Full variable domain (remainder filled in from reference TRBV2 and TRBJ2-7): EPEVTQTPSHQVTQMGQEVILRCVPISNHLYFYWYRQILGQKVEFLVSFYNNEISEKSEIFDDQFSVERPDGSNFTLKIRSTKLEDSAMYFCASNPGQGALRGPYEQYFGPGTRLTVT.

The gene calls are TRBV24-1 and TRBJ2-1; 8 bases agree with TRBD1. This CDR3 comprises 12 residues. Germline trimming cut 4 bases from V and 15 bases from J; bases unmatched to any gene: 7. Per the germline V gene, CDR1 is KGHDR and CDR2 is SFDVKD. DNA of the CDR3: TGTGCCACCAGTGACAACAGGGGGAGAGGGTTCTTC. This gives the protein CATSDNRGRGFF.

On this clonotype: One junction end disagrees with the germline gene, perhaps due to a read error. The chain is built from TRBV3-1 and TRBJ2-7; TRBD2 agrees at 11 bases. Germline V gene sequence: CDR1 LGHDT, CDR2 YNNKEL (reference sequence). The CDR3 extends over 18 amino acids. For the CDR3, the DNA is TGTGCCAGCAGCAAAGACACTAGCGGGGGATTCGTTACCTACGAGCAGTACTTC. It yields the protein CASSKDTSGGFVTYEQYF.

The chain is built from TRBV12-3 or TRBV12-4 and TRBJ2-5; 8 bases agree with TRBD2. The CDR3 contains 15 residues. Losses at the gene ends were 2 bases for V and 3 bases for J; bases not matched to a gene: 5. In nucleotides, the CDR3 is TGTGCCAGCAGTTTATCCCCACTAGCGGAAGAGACCCAGTACTTC. It is translated as CASSLSPLAEETQYF.

The V gene is TRBV7-3, the J gene TRBJ2-2; 10 bases align to TRBD2. The germline CDR1 and CDR2 sequences are SGHTA and FQGTGA. The V gene end was trimmed by 5 bases and the J gene end by 0 bases; junction bases not matched to a gene: 6. The CDR3 sequence is 17 residues long. CDR3 in amino acids: CASSRLAGGTNTGELFF. The CDR3 DNA follows: TGTGCCAGCAGCCGATTAGCGGGGGGCACGAACACCGGGGAGCTGTTTTTT.

The chain links TRBV6-6 to TRBJ2-2; tentatively, D is TRBD2 (6 bases). The germline V and J ends were trimmed by 2 bases and 0 bases, with 7 bases remaining between them. The CDR3 covers 15 residues. CDR1 and CDR2 from the germline V gene are MNHNY and SVGAGI (reference sequence). Written as DNA, the CDR3 is TGTGCCAGCAGTTACCGACTAGCGAACACCGGGGAGCTGTTTTTT. It codes for CASSYRLANTGELFF.

The CDR3 region has the DNA TGTGCCAGCAGCCCCCATCCAGGGGGCGCCGGGGCCAACGTCCTGACTTTC. Translated, it gives CASSPHPGGAGANVLTF. V gene TRBV3-1 combines with J gene TRBJ2-6, with 8 bases that match TRBD1. The CDR3 extends over 17 amino acids. Germline CDR1 LGHDT, CDR2 YNNKEL (reference sequence). Germline trimming cut 4 bases from V and 4 bases from J; bases unmatched to any gene: 9.

The gene calls are TRBV7-2 and TRBJ1-1; tentatively, D is TRBD1 (6 bases). Per the germline V gene, CDR1 is SGHTA and CDR2 is FQGNSA. The CDR3 totals 15 residues. V dropped 2 bases and J dropped 5 bases, with 15 bases sitting between them. The CDR3 bases are TGTGCCAGCAGCTTATCCCTTGTGAGGGGGACTGAAGCTTTCTTT. Translation gives CASSLSLVRGTEAFF. The variable domain in full, completed from reference TRBV7-2 and TRBJ1-1, reads GAGVSQSPSNKVTEKGKDVELRCDPISGHTALYWYRQSLGQGLEFLIYFQGNSAPDKSGLPSDRFSAERTGGSVSTLTIQRTQQEDSAVYLCASSLSLVRGTEAFFGQGTRLTVV.

The CDR3 is CASSLWGLQGGSTEAFF. Written as DNA, the CDR3 is TGTGCCAGCAGTCTCTGGGGTTTACAGGGTGGGAGCACTGAAGCTTTCTTT. The chain joins TRBV28 to TRBJ1-1; tentatively, D is TRBD1 (6 bases). Trimming stripped 5 bases from V and 4 bases from J, with 23 bases between. There are 17 residues in the CDR3. Germline V gene lookup returns CDR1 MDHEN and CDR2 SYDVKM.